This entry lists 10 T cell receptor beta chains sequenced from one sample in a study of T-cell reconstitution after alpha-beta-depleted transplantation in children. This sample's TCRbeta library carried unique molecular identifier barcodes. TCRdb recomputed calls from the PCR reads with MiXCR, one row per CDR3 protein. The sample contains fewer than 20,000 distinct CDR3 sequences, around 8.3% of which appear only once. The sample consisted of PBMCs, mostly from graft donor cells, taken 60 days after TCRalphabeta/CD19-depleted stem cell transplant. The source is a boy younger than two who had a stem cell transplant for Wiskott-Aldrich syndrome, so the T cells may come from the graft donor.

This clonotype was observed a single time. A much bigger clone sits one base away, suggesting this may be a read error. The chain is built from TRBV7-6 and TRBJ2-1; 12 bases align to TRBD1. Germline CDR1 SGHVS, CDR2 FNYEAQ. The CDR3 length is 15 residues. Written as DNA, the CDR3 is TGTGCCAGCAGCCCCCAGGGACAGGGGGCCTATGAGCTGTTCTTC. Translated: CASSPQGQGAYELFF.

This clonotype occurred many times. The chain employs TRBV6-5 and TRBJ2-3, with 10 nucleotides matching TRBD2. Germline V gene data show CDR1 as MNHEY and CDR2 as SVGAGI. The CDR3 spans 15 residues. After removal of 3 bases from V and 4 bases from J, the junction contained 4 bases not matched to a gene. DNA for the CDR3: TGTGCCAGCAGTTATCTAGCGGGAGTATCAGATACGCAGTATTTT. Protein: CASSYLAGVSDTQYF.

Regarding this clonotype: Sequence at one end of the junction differs from germline and may be a read error. This CDR3 reads CASSEKLQRNEKRFF. CDR3 sequence (DNA): TGTGCCAGCAGTGAAAAGCTACAGCGAAATGAAAAACGGTTTTTT. The rearrangement joins TRBV6-1 to TRBJ1-4; D not certain. Germline CDR1 is MNHNS and CDR2 is SASEGT. CDR3 length: 15 amino acids.

The V call is TRBV2, the J call TRBJ2-1; TRBD2 aligns across 8 bases. V gave up 1 base and J gave up 7 bases; unmatched junction bases: 12. CDR3 length: 17 residues. Germline CDR1 is SNHLY and CDR2 is FYNNEI. The CDR3 here is CASSEGSWGGRRNEQFF. The CDR3, as DNA: TGTGCCAGCAGTGAAGGGTCTTGGGGCGGGAGGCGGAATGAGCAGTTCTTC. Supplemented by reference TRBV2 and TRBJ2-1, the full variable domain reads EPEVTQTPSHQVTQMGQEVILRCVPISNHLYFYWYRQILGQKVEFLVSFYNNEISEKSEIFDDQFSVERPDGSNFTLKIRSTKLEDSAMYFCASSEGSWGGRRNEQFFGPGTRLTVL.

This clonotype was recorded many times. The rearrangement links TRBV5-1 to TRBJ2-1, with D perhaps TRBD2 (5 bases). Trimming took off 2 bases at V and 4 bases at J, with 13 bases between the two ends. Per the germline V gene, CDR1 is SGHRS and CDR2 is YFSETQ. CDR3 length equals 15 residues. DNA for the CDR3: TGCGCCAGCAGCTTAGCGGTAACATCGTACAATGAGCAGTTCTTC. Translated: CASSLAVTSYNEQFF.

The chain links TRBV19 to TRBJ2-7; perhaps TRBD1 as D (5 bases). The CDR3 is made up of 13 amino acids. Germline lookup yields CDR1 LNHDA and CDR2 SQIVND (reference sequence). V gave up 4 bases and J gave up 2 bases, with 9 bases separating them. The CDR3 bases are TGTGCCAGTAGTAGAAAGACAGCCTACGAGCAGTACTTC. Amino acid sequence: CASSRKTAYEQYF. Combining the CDR3 with reference TRBV19 and TRBJ2-7 gives the whole variable domain DGGITQSPKYLFRKEGQNVTLSCEQNLNHDAMYWYRQDPGQGLRLIYYSQIVNDFQKGDIAEGYSVSREKKESFPLTVTSAQKNPTAFYLCASSRKTAYEQYFGPGTRLTVT.

This clonotype was seen ten or more times. The V gene is TRBV7-9, the J gene TRBJ1-2; D call uncertain. The CDR3 runs to 14 residues. V shed 3 bases and J shed 8 bases, with 16 bases lying between them. Germline CDR1 SEHNR, CDR2 FQNEAQ (reference sequence). The CDR3 reads CASSFGWGSKGYTF. The CDR3 DNA sequence: TGTGCCAGCAGCTTCGGCTGGGGTTCTAAGGGCTACACCTTC.

This clonotype was picked up many times. This chain links TRBV6-1 with TRBJ2-7, with D hard to call. CDR1 is MNHNS, CDR2 SASEGT, per germline. The CDR3 covers 13 residues. V lost 2 bases, J lost 4 bases, and 9 bases lay in between. In DNA form, the CDR3 reads TGTGCCAGCAGTGAATTCGGCCAGTACGAGCAGTACTTC. This encodes CASSEFGQYEQYF.

At least ten counts were recorded for this clonotype. The rearrangement uses TRBV5-1 and TRBJ1-1; 10 bases match TRBD1. This CDR3 region has 14 residues. Trimming at V came to 4 bases and at J to 4 bases, leaving 4 bases not matched to a gene. Germline V gene data show CDR1 as SGHRS and CDR2 as YFSETQ. CDR3 nucleotides: TGCGCCAGCAGCATCGGGACAGGGGTCACTGAAGCTTTCTTT. This translates into CASSIGTGVTEAFF.

This sequence joins TRBV3-1 and TRBJ1-2; TRBD1 is a possible D gene (6 bases). The CDR3 totals 15 residues. CDR1 and CDR2 from the germline V gene are LGHDT and YNNKEL (reference sequence). Trimming left V 3 bases short and J 6 bases short, with 17 bases between. The CDR3, as DNA: TGTGCCAGCAGCCATCGTGGAGAGGGGGGGGATGGCTACACCTTC. This codes for CASSHRGEGGDGYTF.